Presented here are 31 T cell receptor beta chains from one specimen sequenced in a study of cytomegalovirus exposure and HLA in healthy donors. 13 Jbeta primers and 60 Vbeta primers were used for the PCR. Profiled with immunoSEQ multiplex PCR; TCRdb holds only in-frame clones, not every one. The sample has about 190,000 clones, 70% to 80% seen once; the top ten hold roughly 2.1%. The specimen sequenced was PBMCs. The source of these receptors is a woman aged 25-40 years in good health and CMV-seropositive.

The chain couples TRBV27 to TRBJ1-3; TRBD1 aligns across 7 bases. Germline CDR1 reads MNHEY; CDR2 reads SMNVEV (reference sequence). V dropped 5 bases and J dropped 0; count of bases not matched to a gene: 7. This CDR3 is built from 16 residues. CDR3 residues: CASSRRQGSSGNTIYF. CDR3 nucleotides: TGTGCCAGCAGTCGGCGACAGGGCTCCTCTGGAAACACCATATATTTT.

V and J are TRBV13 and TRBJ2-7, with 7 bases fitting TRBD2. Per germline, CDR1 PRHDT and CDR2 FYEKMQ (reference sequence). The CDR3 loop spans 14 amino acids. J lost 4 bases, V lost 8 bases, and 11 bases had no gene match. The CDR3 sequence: CASAPGGGVYEQYF. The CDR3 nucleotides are TGTGCCAGCGCTCCAGGCGGGGGTGTGTACGAGCAGTACTTC.

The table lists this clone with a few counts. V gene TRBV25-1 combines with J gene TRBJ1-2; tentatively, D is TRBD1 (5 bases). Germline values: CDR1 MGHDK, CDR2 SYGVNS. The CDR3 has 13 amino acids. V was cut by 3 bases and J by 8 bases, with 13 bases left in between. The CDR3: CASSDRRVLGYTF. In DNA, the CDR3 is TGTGCCAGCAGTGACCGCAGGGTTTTAGGCTACACCTTC.

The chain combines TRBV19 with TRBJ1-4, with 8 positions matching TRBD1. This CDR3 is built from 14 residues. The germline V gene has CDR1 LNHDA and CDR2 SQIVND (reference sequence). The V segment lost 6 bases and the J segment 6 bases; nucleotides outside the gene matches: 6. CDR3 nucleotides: TGTGCCAGTAGCGACAGGGGAATCGATGAAAAACTGTTTTTT. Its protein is CASSDRGIDEKLFF.

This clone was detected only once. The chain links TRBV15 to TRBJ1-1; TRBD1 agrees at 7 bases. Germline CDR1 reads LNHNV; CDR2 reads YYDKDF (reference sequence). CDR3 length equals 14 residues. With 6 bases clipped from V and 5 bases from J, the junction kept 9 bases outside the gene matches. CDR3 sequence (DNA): TGTGCCACCAGTACGGACAGGACGGCGACTGAAGCTTTCTTT. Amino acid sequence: CATSTDRTATEAFF.

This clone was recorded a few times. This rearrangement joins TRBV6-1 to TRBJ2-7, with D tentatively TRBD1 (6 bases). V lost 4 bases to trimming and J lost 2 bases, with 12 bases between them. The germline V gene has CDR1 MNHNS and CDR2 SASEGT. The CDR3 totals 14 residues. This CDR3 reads CASSGTGPPYEQYF. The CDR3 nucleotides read TGTGCCAGCAGTGGAACAGGGCCCCCCTACGAGCAGTACTTC.

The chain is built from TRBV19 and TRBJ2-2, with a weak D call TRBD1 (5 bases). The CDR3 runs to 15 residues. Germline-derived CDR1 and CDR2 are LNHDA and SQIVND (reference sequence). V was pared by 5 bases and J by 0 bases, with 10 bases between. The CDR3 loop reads CASSVGQANTGELFF. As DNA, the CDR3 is TGTGCCAGTAGTGTCGGACAAGCGAACACCGGGGAGCTGTTTTTT. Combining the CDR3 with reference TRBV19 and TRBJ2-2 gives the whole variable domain DGGITQSPKYLFRKEGQNVTLSCEQNLNHDAMYWYRQDPGQGLRLIYYSQIVNDFQKGDIAEGYSVSREKKESFPLTVTSAQKNPTAFYLCASSVGQANTGELFFGEGSRLTVL.

The CDR3 bases are TGTGCCAGTGAGGCTAGCGCACCCTACGAGCAGTACTTC. Amino acid sequence: CASEASAPYEQYF. The chain recombines TRBV6-1 with TRBJ2-7, with D possibly TRBD2 on 6 matching bases. Germline lookup yields CDR1 MNHNS and CDR2 SASEGT. Trimming removed 9 bases at V and 2 bases at J, with 14 bases between. The CDR3 extends over 13 amino acids.

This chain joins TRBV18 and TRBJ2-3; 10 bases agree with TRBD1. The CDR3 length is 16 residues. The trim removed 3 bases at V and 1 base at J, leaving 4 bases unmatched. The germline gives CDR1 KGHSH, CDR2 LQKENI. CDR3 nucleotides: TGTGCCAGCTCACCCGGGACAGGGGTTGGCACAGATACGCAGTATTTT. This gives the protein CASSPGTGVGTDTQYF.

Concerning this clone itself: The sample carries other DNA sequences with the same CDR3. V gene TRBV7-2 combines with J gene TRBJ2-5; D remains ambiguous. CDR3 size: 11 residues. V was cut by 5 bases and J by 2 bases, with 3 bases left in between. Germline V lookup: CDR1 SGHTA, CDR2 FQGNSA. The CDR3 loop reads CASSLQETQYF. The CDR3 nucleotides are TGTGCCAGCAGCCTACAAGAGACCCAGTACTTC.

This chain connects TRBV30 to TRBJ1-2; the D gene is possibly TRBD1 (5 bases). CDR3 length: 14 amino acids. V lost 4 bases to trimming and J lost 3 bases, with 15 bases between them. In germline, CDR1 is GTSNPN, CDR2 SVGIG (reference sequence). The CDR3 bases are TGTGCCTGGACAGGGTTAGATAAGGACTATGGCTACACCTTC. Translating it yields CAWTGLDKDYGYTF.

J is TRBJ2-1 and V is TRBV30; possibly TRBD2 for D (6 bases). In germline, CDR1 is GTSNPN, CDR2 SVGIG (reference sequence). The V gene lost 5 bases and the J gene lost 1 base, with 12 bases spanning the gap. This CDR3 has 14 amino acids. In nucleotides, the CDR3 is TGTGCCTGGGCGGGGACGGGTTCCTACAATGAGCAGTTCTTC. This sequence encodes CAWAGTGSYNEQFF.

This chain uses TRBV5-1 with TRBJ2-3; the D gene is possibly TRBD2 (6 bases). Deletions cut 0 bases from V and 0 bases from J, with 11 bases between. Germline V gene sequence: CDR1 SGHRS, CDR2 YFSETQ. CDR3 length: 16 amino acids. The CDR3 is CASSLGVSGSTDTQYF. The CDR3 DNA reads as TGCGCCAGCAGCTTGGGGGTTAGCGGAAGCACAGATACGCAGTATTTT. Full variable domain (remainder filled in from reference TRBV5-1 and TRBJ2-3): KAGVTQTPRYLIKTRGQQVTLSCSPISGHRSVSWYQQTPGQGLQFLFEYFSETQRNKGNFPGRFSGRQFSNSRSEMNVSTLELGDSALYLCASSLGVSGSTDTQYFGPGTRLTVL.

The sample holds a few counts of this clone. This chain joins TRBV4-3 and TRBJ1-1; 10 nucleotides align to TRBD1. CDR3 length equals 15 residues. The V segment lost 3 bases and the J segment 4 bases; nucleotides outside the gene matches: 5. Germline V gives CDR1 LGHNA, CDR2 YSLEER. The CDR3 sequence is CASSHEGQGSTEAFF. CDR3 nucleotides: TGCGCCAGCAGCCACGAGGGACAGGGGAGCACTGAAGCTTTCTTT.

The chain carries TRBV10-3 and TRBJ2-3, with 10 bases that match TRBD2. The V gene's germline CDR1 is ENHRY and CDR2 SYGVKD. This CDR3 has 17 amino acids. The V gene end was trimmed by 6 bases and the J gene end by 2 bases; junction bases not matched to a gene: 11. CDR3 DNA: TGTGCCATCAGGCCCGCACCGGGACTAGCGCCCACAGATACGCAGTATTTT. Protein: CAIRPAPGLAPTDTQYF.

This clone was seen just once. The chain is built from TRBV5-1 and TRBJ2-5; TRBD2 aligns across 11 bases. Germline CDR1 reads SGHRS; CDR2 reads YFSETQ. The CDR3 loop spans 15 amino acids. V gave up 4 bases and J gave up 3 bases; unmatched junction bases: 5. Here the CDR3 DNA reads TGCGCCAGCAGCCTCACGGGACTAGCGGAAGAGACCCAGTACTTC. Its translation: CASSLTGLAEETQYF.

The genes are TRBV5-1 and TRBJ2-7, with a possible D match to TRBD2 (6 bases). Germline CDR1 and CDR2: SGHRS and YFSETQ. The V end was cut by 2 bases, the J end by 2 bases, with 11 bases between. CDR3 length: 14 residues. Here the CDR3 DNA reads TGCGCCAGCAGCTTAGCGGGTGCAGCCTACGAGCAGTACTTC. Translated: CASSLAGAAYEQYF. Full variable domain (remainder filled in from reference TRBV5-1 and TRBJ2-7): KAGVTQTPRYLIKTRGQQVTLSCSPISGHRSVSWYQQTPGQGLQFLFEYFSETQRNKGNFPGRFSGRQFSNSRSEMNVSTLELGDSALYLCASSLAGAAYEQYFGPGTRLTVT.

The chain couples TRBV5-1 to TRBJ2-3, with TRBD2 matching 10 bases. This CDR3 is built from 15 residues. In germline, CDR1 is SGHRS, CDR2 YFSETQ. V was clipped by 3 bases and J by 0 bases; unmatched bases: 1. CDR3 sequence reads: CASSSLAGSTDTQYF. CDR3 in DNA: TGCGCCAGCAGCTCACTAGCGGGGAGCACAGATACGCAGTATTTT.

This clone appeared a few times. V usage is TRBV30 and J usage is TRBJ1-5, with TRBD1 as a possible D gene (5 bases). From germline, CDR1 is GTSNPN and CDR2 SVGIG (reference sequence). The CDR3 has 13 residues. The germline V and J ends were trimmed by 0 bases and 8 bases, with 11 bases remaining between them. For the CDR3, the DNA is TGTGCCTGGAGTGTCCAGGGAATAGAGCCCCAGCATTTT. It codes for CAWSVQGIEPQHF.

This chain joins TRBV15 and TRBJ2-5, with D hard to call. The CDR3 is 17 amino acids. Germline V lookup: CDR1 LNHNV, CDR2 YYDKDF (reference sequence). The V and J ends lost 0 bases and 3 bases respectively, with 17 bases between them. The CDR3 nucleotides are TGTGCCACCAGCAGAGAGTCCCTGTGGGTGCAGGAAGAGACCCAGTACTTC. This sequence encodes CATSRESLWVQEETQYF.

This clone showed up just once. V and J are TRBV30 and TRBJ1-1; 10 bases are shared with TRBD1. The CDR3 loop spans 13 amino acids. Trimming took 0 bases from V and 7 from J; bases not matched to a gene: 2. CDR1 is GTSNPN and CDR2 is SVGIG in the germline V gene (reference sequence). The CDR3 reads CAWSVGDRGEAFF. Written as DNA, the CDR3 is TGTGCCTGGAGTGTCGGGGACAGGGGTGAAGCTTTCTTT.

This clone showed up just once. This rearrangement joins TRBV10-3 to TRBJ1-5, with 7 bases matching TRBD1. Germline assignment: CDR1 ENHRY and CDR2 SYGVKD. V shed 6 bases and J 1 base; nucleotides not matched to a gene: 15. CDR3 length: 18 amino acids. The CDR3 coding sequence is TGTGCCATCAGCCGACAGGGAGGAGGTGCTCTCAGCAATCAGCCCCAGCATTTT. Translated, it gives CAISRQGGGALSNQPQHF.

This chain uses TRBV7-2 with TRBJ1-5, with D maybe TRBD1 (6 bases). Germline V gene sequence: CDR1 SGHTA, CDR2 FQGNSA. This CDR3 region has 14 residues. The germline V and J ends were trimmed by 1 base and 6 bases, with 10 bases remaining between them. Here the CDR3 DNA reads TGTGCCAGCAGCTTAGATAGGGGGGGTCAGCCCCAGCATTTT. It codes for CASSLDRGGQPQHF.

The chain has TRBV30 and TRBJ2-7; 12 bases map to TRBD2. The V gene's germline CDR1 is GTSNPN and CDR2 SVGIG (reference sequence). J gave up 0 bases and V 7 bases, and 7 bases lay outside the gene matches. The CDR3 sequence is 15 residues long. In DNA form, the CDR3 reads TGTGCCTCCAATCCGACTAGCGGGAGCTCCTACGAGCAGTACTTC. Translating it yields CASNPTSGSSYEQYF.

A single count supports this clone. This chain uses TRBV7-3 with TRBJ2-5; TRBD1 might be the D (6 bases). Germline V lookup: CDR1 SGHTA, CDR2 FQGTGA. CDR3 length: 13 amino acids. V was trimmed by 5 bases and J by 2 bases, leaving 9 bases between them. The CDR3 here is CASSRDRQETQYF. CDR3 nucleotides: TGTGCCAGCAGCCGAGACAGGCAAGAGACCCAGTACTTC. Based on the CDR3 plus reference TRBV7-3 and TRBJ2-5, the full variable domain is GAGVSQTPSNKVTEKGKYVELRCDPISGHTALYWYRQSLGQGPEFLIYFQGTGAADDSGLPNDRFFAVRPEGSVSTLKIQRTERGDSAVYLCASSRDRQETQYFGPGTRLLVL.

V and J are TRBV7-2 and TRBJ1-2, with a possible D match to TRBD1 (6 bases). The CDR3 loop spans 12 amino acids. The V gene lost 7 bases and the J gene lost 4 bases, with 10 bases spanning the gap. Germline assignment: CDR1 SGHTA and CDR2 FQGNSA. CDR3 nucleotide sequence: TGTGCCAGCAACAAACAGGGCTATGGCTACACCTTC. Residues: CASNKQGYGYTF.

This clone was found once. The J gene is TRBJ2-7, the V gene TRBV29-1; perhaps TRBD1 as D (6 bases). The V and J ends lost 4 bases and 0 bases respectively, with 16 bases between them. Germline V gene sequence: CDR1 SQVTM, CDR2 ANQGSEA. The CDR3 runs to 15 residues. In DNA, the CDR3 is TGCAGCGTTGTACCTGGGACAACCTCCTCCTACGAGCAGTACTTC. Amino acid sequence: CSVVPGTTSSYEQYF.

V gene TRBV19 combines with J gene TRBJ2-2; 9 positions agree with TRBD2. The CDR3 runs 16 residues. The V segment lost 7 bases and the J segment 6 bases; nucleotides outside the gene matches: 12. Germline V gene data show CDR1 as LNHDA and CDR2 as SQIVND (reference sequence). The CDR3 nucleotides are TGTGCCAGTAAGGAGCGGGAGGCCGTATTCGCCGGGGAGCTGTTTTTT. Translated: CASKEREAVFAGELFF.

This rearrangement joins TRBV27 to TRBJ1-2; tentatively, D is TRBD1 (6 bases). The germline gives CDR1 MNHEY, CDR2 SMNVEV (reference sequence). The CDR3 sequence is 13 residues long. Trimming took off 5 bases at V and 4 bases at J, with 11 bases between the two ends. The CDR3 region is CASSATGTYGYTF. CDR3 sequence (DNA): TGTGCCAGCAGTGCTACAGGGACCTATGGCTACACCTTC.

CDR3 residues: CASSLRGGREQYF. The CDR3 DNA reads as TGTGCCAGCAGCCTTAGGGGGGGTCGGGAGCAGTACTTC. The chain combines TRBV7-6 with TRBJ2-7; D is possibly TRBD2 (7 bases). CDR3 size: 13 residues. Trimming pared 5 bases from V and 7 bases from J, leaving 15 bases between. The germline V gene has CDR1 SGHVS and CDR2 FNYEAQ.

CDR3 loop: CASSYATSVGEKLFF. Here the CDR3 DNA reads TGTGCCAGCAGTTACGCCACCAGCGTGGGTGAAAAACTGTTTTTT. The J gene is TRBJ1-4, the V gene TRBV6-5, with D unclear. There are 15 residues in the CDR3. Between the trimmed V and J ends, which lost 2 bases and 7 bases, there was a span of 14 bases. Germline V gives CDR1 MNHEY, CDR2 SVGAGI.